The 27 T cell receptor beta chains below come from one sample, sequenced in a study of TIL therapy for anti-PD-1-resistant metastatic lung cancer. Time point in this sample: pre-treatment sample, taken before nivolumab and TIL therapy. The immunoSEQ assay was v3. Assay used: immunoSEQ multiplex PCR; TCRdb lists only in-frame clones, some missing. The sample yields 57,000 or so clones, roughly 84% seen once. Specimen: blood, collected at baseline. All receptors come from a person aged 25 to 79 with non-small cell lung cancer.

The chain has TRBV11-1 and TRBJ2-7, with 8 positions matching TRBD1. The junction had 9 bases not matched to a gene; V was cut back by 3 bases and J by 5 bases. There are 15 residues in the CDR3. CDR1 is SGHAT, CDR2 FQDESV, per germline (reference sequence). The CDR3 sequence is CASSFTGTGVDEQYF. In nucleotides, the CDR3 is TGTGCCAGCAGCTTCACAGGGACAGGAGTTGACGAGCAGTACTTC.

This clone is a singleton in its sample. The J gene is TRBJ2-2, the V gene TRBV19, with TRBD1 matching over 9 bases. Germline V gene lookup returns CDR1 LNHDA and CDR2 SQIVND (reference sequence). The CDR3 length is 14 residues. The V and J ends lost 7 bases and 4 bases, in that order; junction bases with no gene match: 4. The CDR3 protein is CASKRQGGTGELFF. DNA of the CDR3: TGTGCCAGTAAGAGACAGGGGGGCACCGGGGAGCTGTTTTTT.

This clone was counted a single time. The rearrangement links TRBV7-2 to TRBJ2-4; 16 nucleotides line up with TRBD2. This CDR3 is 16 amino acids long. The junction had 4 bases not matched to a gene; V was cut back by 5 bases and J by 6 bases. Per the germline V gene, CDR1 is SGHTA and CDR2 is FQGNSA. The CDR3 DNA sequence: TGTGCCAGCAGCCCGGGACTAGCGGGAGGGAGAAACATTCAGTACTTC. Protein product: CASSPGLAGGRNIQYF.

The chain combines TRBV6-1 with TRBJ2-7, with D perhaps TRBD1 (5 bases). Between the trimmed V and J ends, which lost 2 bases and 5 bases, there was a span of 7 bases. CDR3 length: 12 amino acids. The V gene's germline CDR1 is MNHNS and CDR2 SASEGT. The CDR3 here is CASSERGNEQYF. CDR3 nucleotide sequence: TGTGCCAGCAGTGAAAGGGGAAACGAGCAGTACTTC.

In its sample, this clone was seen a few times. The V gene is TRBV7-9, the J gene TRBJ2-7; D tentatively reads TRBD1 or TRBD2 (5 bases each). The CDR3 consists of 15 residues. The V end lost 5 bases, the J end lost 3 bases, and 17 bases lay between the germline ends. From germline, CDR1 is SEHNR and CDR2 FQNEAQ (reference sequence). The CDR3 protein is CASSTRDVGDYEQYF. The CDR3 region has the DNA TGTGCCAGCAGCACCCGGGACGTAGGAGACTACGAGCAGTACTTC. Complete variable domain (other parts from reference TRBV7-9 and TRBJ2-7): DTGVSQNPRHKITKRGQNVTFRCDPISEHNRLYWYRQTLGQGPEFLTYFQNEAQLEKSRLLSDRFSAERPKGSFSTLEIQRTEQGDSAMYLCASSTRDVGDYEQYFGPGTRLTVT.

The gene calls are TRBV7-9 and TRBJ1-1; TRBD1 matches at 7 bases. The CDR3 is 18 residues long. Looked up from germline, CDR1 is SEHNR and CDR2 is FQNEAQ (reference sequence). The V and J ends lost 2 bases and 0 bases, in that order; junction bases with no gene match: 12. In nucleotides, the CDR3 is TGTGCCAGCAGCTTAAGATCGGTGAGGGGGCGGATGAACACTGAAGCTTTCTTT. Residues: CASSLRSVRGRMNTEAFF.

The chain joins TRBV6-5 to TRBJ1-5, with 7 bases matching TRBD1. Germline trimming cut 8 bases from V and 6 bases from J; bases unmatched to any gene: 10. Looked up from germline, CDR1 is MNHEY and CDR2 is SVGAGI. The CDR3 runs 14 residues. This chain's CDR3 is CASLDRELGQPQHF. The DNA of the CDR3 is TGTGCCAGCTTAGACAGGGAGCTAGGTCAGCCCCAGCATTTT.

The rearrangement links TRBV25-1 to TRBJ2-7; D is ambiguous. The V gene's germline CDR1 is MGHDK and CDR2 SYGVNS. CDR3 size: 13 residues. V lost 4 bases to trimming and J lost 0 bases, with 7 bases between them. CDR3 loop: CASSGRSSYEQYF. In nucleotides, the CDR3 is TGTGCCAGCAGTGGCCGGAGCTCCTACGAGCAGTACTTC.

This chain connects TRBV6-2 or TRBV6-3 to TRBJ2-7, with 7 positions matching TRBD2. The CDR3 is 15 residues long. J was trimmed by 6 bases and V by 0 bases; bases with no gene match: 8. Germline loops: CDR1 MNHEY, CDR2 SVGEGT. CDR3 region: CASSYSRTRGLEQYF. The CDR3 region has the DNA TGTGCCAGCAGTTACTCGAGGACTAGGGGTCTCGAGCAGTACTTC.

The rearrangement joins TRBV19 to TRBJ2-7; D may match TRBD1 or TRBD2 (6 bases each). Trimming removed 2 bases at V and 2 bases at J, with 16 bases between. Germline V CDR1 and CDR2: LNHDA, SQIVND (reference sequence). This CDR3 region has 16 residues. CDR3 bases: TGTGCCAGTAGTATATTCTATTCGGAGGGGGCCTACGAGCAGTACTTC. This translates into CASSIFYSEGAYEQYF.

The J gene is TRBJ2-7, the V gene TRBV3-1 (or the pseudogene TRBV3-2); possibly TRBD2 for D (5 bases). The CDR3 has 15 residues. CDR1 is LGHDT, CDR2 YNNKEL, per germline (reference sequence). Trimming left V 0 bases short and J 7 bases short, with 16 bases between. CDR3 protein: CASSQDPRTGGEQYF. CDR3 coding DNA: TGTGCCAGCAGCCAAGATCCTAGGACCGGCGGGGAGCAGTACTTC.

This clone was found once. The CDR3 DNA is TGTGCCAGCAGCCAGGCCGGGACAGGAATCCGAATGGGCTATGGCTACACCTTC. Protein product: CASSQAGTGIRMGYGYTF. The chain couples TRBV14 to TRBJ1-2; TRBD1 aligns across 8 bases. Germline CDR1 and CDR2: SGHDN and FVKESK. Losses at the gene ends were 3 bases for V and 4 bases for J; bases not matched to a gene: 16. CDR3 length: 18 residues.

J is TRBJ1-5 and V is TRBV27, with 7 bases fitting TRBD1. Germline assignment: CDR1 MNHEY and CDR2 SMNVEV (reference sequence). The CDR3 is 14 amino acids. Trimming cost V 5 bases and J 5 bases; bases outside gene matches: 6. The CDR3 coding sequence is TGTGCCAGCAGTAACCGGGACAGATATCAGCCCCAGCATTTT. Encoded protein: CASSNRDRYQPQHF.

The chain is built from TRBV28 and TRBJ2-1; TRBD1 aligns across 9 bases. V lost 3 bases to trimming and J lost 7 bases; unmatched junction nucleotides: 13. The CDR3 sequence is 17 residues long. Germline V CDR1 and CDR2: MDHEN, SYDVKM. The CDR3 nucleotides read TGTGCCAGCAGTTTTTATACAGGTGGGACAGGGATGAATGAGCAGTTCTTC. Protein: CASSFYTGGTGMNEQFF. The whole variable domain, filled in from reference TRBV28 and TRBJ2-1, reads DVKVTQSSRYLVKRTGEKVFLECVQDMDHENMFWYRQDPGLGLRLIYFSYDVKMKEKGDIPEGYSVSREKKERFSLILESASTNQTSMYLCASSFYTGGTGMNEQFFGPGTRLTVL.

The chain joins TRBV6-5 to TRBJ1-1, with D unresolved. Germline CDR1 is MNHEY and CDR2 is SVGAGI. The CDR3 has 13 amino acids. Trimming took 6 bases from V and 1 from J, leaving 9 bases between them. CDR3 sequence reads: CASREDGNTEAFF. The CDR3 bases are TGTGCCAGCAGGGAGGACGGGAACACTGAAGCTTTCTTT.

The J gene is TRBJ2-7, the V gene TRBV11-2; 7 bases line up with TRBD1. The CDR3 has 13 residues. Germline V lookup: CDR1 SGHAT, CDR2 FQNNGV. V was clipped by 3 bases and J by 6 bases; unmatched bases: 5. In nucleotides, the CDR3 is TGTGCCAGCAGCTTGACAAGGGACAGCGAGCAGTACTTC. This translates into CASSLTRDSEQYF.

The rearrangement joins TRBV7-9 to TRBJ2-5, with D possibly matching TRBD1 (5 bases). CDR1 is SEHNR, CDR2 FQNEAQ, per germline (reference sequence). The ends were cut back, 5 bases at V and 4 bases at J, with 14 bases in the middle. CDR3 size: 14 residues. The CDR3 spells CASSPTWGAETQYF. CDR3 bases: TGTGCCAGCAGCCCGACGTGGGGCGCAGAGACCCAGTACTTC.

This rearrangement joins TRBV28 to TRBJ2-2; 8 bases agree with TRBD1. The CDR3 has 15 residues. After removal of 3 bases from V and 5 bases from J, the junction contained 5 bases not matched to a gene. In germline, CDR1 is MDHEN, CDR2 SYDVKM. The CDR3 spells CASSFRTGITGELFF. CDR3 sequence (DNA): TGTGCCAGCAGTTTCCGGACAGGGATAACCGGGGAGCTGTTTTTT.

J is TRBJ2-1 and V is TRBV4-1; D may match TRBD1 or TRBD2 (6 bases each). Germline V lookup: CDR1 MGHRA, CDR2 YSYEKL. The CDR3 contains 15 residues. Trimming took 0 bases from V and 7 from J, leaving 13 bases between them. The CDR3 DNA follows: TGCGCCAGCAGCCAAGATTGGGGGGCCGGGAATGAGCAGTTCTTC. Its protein is CASSQDWGAGNEQFF.

V is TRBV11-1 and J is TRBJ2-2; D is unclear. Germline V gene data show CDR1 as SGHAT and CDR2 as FQDESV (reference sequence). CDR3 length: 12 residues. With 3 bases removed from V and 2 bases from J, the gap between germline ends came to 1 base. The CDR3 sequence is CASSFNTGELFF. DNA of the CDR3: TGTGCCAGCAGCTTCAACACCGGGGAGCTGTTTTTT.

This chain joins TRBV3-1 (or the pseudogene TRBV3-2) and TRBJ1-1, with D unresolved. This CDR3 spans 13 amino acids. CDR1 LGHDT and CDR2 YNNKEL come from the germline V gene (reference sequence). V lost 7 bases, J lost 2 bases, and 11 bases lay in between. DNA of the CDR3: TGTGCCAGCAACTCTGACCGTAACACTGAAGCTTTCTTT. Translated: CASNSDRNTEAFF.

V is TRBV2 and J is TRBJ1-5; D remains ambiguous. The CDR3 totals 16 residues. CDR1 SNHLY and CDR2 FYNNEI come from the germline V gene. The V end lost 5 bases, the J end lost 2 bases, and 16 bases lay between the germline ends. The CDR3 region is CASSRAGQAGNQPQHF. DNA for the CDR3: TGTGCCAGCAGTAGGGCGGGTCAGGCCGGCAATCAGCCCCAGCATTTT.

This chain connects TRBV27 to TRBJ2-3, with 8 bases identical to TRBD1. V shed 4 bases, J shed 1 base, and the junction held 4 bases outside the gene matches. Germline V gene data show CDR1 as MNHEY and CDR2 as SMNVEV (reference sequence). CDR3 length equals 15 residues. The CDR3, as DNA: TGTGCCAGCAGTTCCCCGACAGGGGGCACAGATACGCAGTATTTT. This sequence encodes CASSSPTGGTDTQYF.

This clone has just a few counts. The chain has TRBV4-1 and TRBJ2-7; D is unresolved. V dropped 2 bases and J dropped 3 bases, with 14 bases sitting between them. The CDR3 runs 15 residues. The germline CDR1 and CDR2 sequences are MGHRA and YSYEKL. The CDR3 loop is CASSQTLALNYEQYF. In nucleotides, the CDR3 is TGCGCCAGCAGCCAAACGCTTGCCCTCAACTACGAGCAGTACTTC.

V and J are TRBV3-1 (or the pseudogene TRBV3-2) and TRBJ2-1; D is ambiguous. Germline CDR1 and CDR2: LGHDT and YNNKEL (reference sequence). CDR3 size: 13 residues. Trimming took off 1 base at V and 4 bases at J, with 5 bases between the two ends. CDR3 loop: CASSQVSYNEQFF. The CDR3 nucleotides are TGTGCCAGCAGCCAAGTCTCATACAATGAGCAGTTCTTC.

This clone is a singleton in its sample. J is TRBJ2-5 and V is TRBV2, with 14 bases lining up with TRBD2. Trimming removed 8 bases from V and 0 bases from J; junction bases left unmatched: 5. The CDR3 totals 16 residues. CDR1 and CDR2 from the germline V gene are SNHLY and FYNNEI. This CDR3 reads CASSGLAGANQETQYF. The CDR3 region has the DNA TGTGCCAGCTCGGGACTAGCGGGGGCCAACCAAGAGACCCAGTACTTC.

The chain carries TRBV28 and TRBJ1-2; TRBD1 might be the D (5 bases). The ends were cut back, 5 bases at V and 4 bases at J, with 14 bases in the middle. Germline CDR1 MDHEN, CDR2 SYDVKM. The CDR3 is 14 amino acids. CDR3 in DNA: TGTGCCAGCAGTCCGGGAGGGGTCGGCTATGGCTACACCTTC. This sequence encodes CASSPGGVGYGYTF.